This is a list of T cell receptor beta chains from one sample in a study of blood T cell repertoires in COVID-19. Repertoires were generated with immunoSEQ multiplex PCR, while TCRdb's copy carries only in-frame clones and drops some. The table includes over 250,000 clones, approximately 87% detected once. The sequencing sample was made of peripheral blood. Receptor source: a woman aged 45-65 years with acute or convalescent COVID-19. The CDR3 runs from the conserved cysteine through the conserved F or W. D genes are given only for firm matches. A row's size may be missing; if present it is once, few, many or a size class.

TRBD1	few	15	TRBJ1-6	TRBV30	CAWGDRVSSNSPLHF	TGTGCCTGGGGGGACAGGGTGAGTTCCAATTCACCCCTCCACTTT
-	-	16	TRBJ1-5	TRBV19	CASSPPHVWRNQPQHF	TGTGCCAGTAGTCCCCCACACGTATGGCGCAATCAGCCCCAGCATTTT
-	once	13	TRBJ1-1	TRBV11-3	CASSLTVNTEAFF	TGTGCCAGCAGCCTCACGGTGAACACTGAAGCTTTCTTT
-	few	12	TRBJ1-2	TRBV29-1	CSVEVKTYGYTF	TGCAGCGTTGAAGTCAAAACTTATGGCTACACCTTC
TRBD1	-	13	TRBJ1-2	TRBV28	CASSSGQGTGYTF	TGTGCCAGCAGTTCGGGACAGGGGACTGGCTACACCTTC
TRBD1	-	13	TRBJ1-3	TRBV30	CAWNYRGGNTIYF	TGTGCCTGGAATTACAGGGGTGGAAACACCATATATTTT
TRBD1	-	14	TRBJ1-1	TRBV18	CASSQTGMNTEAFF	TGTGCCAGCTCTCAGACAGGGATGAACACTGAAGCTTTCTTT
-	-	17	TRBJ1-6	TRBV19	CASSSRDRGDRNSPLHF	TGTGCCAGTAGTAGCCGGGACCGGGGGGATCGGAATTCACCCCTCCACTTT
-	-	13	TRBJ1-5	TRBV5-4	CASSFGLYQPQHF	TGTGCCAGCAGCTTCGGACTATATCAGCCCCAGCATTTT
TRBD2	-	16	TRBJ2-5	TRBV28	CASSSRMAGGLETQYF	TGTGCCAGCAGTTCGCGGATGGCGGGAGGTTTAGAGACCCAGTACTTC
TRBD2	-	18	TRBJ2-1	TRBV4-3	CASSQAPSGTSSYNEQFF	TGCGCCAGCAGCCAAGCCCCTAGCGGGACATCCTCCTACAATGAGCAGTTCTTC
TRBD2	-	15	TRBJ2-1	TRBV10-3	CAISRTSRGGDEQFF	TGTGCCATCAGCAGGACTAGCAGAGGGGGGGATGAGCAGTTCTTC
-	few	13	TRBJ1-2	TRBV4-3	CASSQSKFYGYTF	TGCGCCAGCAGCCAATCTAAATTTTATGGCTACACCTTC
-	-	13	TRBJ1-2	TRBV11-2	CASSLDGSYGYTF	TGTGCCAGCAGCTTAGACGGGTCCTATGGCTACACCTTC
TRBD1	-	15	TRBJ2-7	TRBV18	CASSPGQGPSYEQYF	TGTGCCAGCTCACCAGGACAGGGACCCTCCTACGAGCAGTACTTC
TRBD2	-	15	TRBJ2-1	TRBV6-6	CASSREREGYNEQFF	TGTGCCAGCAGTCGCGAGCGGGAGGGATACAATGAGCAGTTCTTC
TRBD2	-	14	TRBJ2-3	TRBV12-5	CASGPSGTTDTQYF	TGTGCTAGTGGCCCTAGCGGGACGACAGATACGCAGTATTTT
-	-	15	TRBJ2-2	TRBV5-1	CASSPGATNTGELFF	TGCGCCAGCAGCCCTGGGGCAACGAACACCGGGGAGCTGTTTTTT
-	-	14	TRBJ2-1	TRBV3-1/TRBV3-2	CASSPSTGGGEQFF	TGTGCCAGCAGCCCATCAACAGGGGGGGGTGAGCAGTTCTTC
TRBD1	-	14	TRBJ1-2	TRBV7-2	CASSSWTGNYGYTF	TGTGCCAGCAGCAGTTGGACAGGGAACTATGGCTACACCTTC
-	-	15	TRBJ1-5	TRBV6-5	CASSYSVTSNQPQHF	TGTGCCAGCAGTTACAGCGTTACTAGCAATCAGCCCCAGCATTTT
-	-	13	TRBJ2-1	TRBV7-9	CASSASQNNEQFF	TGTGCCAGCAGCGCTTCACAGAACAATGAGCAGTTCTTC